Listed below are T cell receptor beta chains from one sample, sequenced in a study of post-analysis software for immune sequencing data. TCRdb analysed the PCR reads with MiXCR anew, one entry per CDR3 protein. The repertoire consists of around 500,000 distinct CDR3 sequences, with under 40% occurring once and the leading ten covering around 6.1%. Sequenced: blood. Receptors originate from a girl aged 2 to 17 with multiple sclerosis. CDR3s include the opening cysteine and the closing phenylalanine or tryptophan. Clone size is not always given. Where it is, it says once, few, many or a class for expanded clones.

V	size	length	J	CDR3
TRBV7-9	.	13	TRBJ2-3	CASSLVFADTQYF
TRBV5-6	few	18	TRBJ2-4	CASSFPTSGGVAKNIQYF
TRBV20-1	.	16	TRBJ2-1	CSARDPPRVSYSEQFF
TRBV3-1	.	15	TRBJ1-5	CASSPTWNSNQPQHF
TRBV11-2	.	13	TRBJ1-4	CASSTGTLEKLFF
TRBV6-1	few	14	TRBJ2-1	CASSASQAYNEQFF
TRBV27	.	15	TRBJ1-2	CASSLSFTGSYGYTF
TRBV6-5	few	17	TRBJ2-7	CASSYAVPGQSSYEQYF
TRBV7-8	few	18	TRBJ1-6	CASSLGPPGRGANSPLHF
TRBV5-1	.	17	TRBJ1-2	CASSTASDFELDHGYTF
TRBV24-1	.	15	TRBJ2-1	CATSDLTGVMHEQFF
TRBV5-1	many	14	TRBJ2-1	CASSLGLAGYEQFF
TRBV28	.	11	TRBJ2-5	CAIQALETQYF
TRBV28	few	13	TRBJ1-2	CASATDRTYGYTF
TRBV12-3/TRBV12-4	few	14	TRBJ1-2	CASTIGVFNYGYTF
TRBV11-2	few	15	TRBJ2-2	CASSSRTGNTGELFF
TRBV20-1	.	13	TRBJ1-6	CSARQSYNSPLHF
TRBV14	few	15	TRBJ1-1	CASSLRTGRDTEAFF
TRBV18	.	16	TRBJ2-1	CASSPSSVSSYNEQFF